This T cell receptor beta chain was sequenced in a study of beta chain features in type 1 diabetes. The study, taken as a whole, reports: Among patients, naive, central memory and Treg TCRB repertoires appeared more similar than among healthy donors.

Concerning this clone itself: Its antigen is not known.

Every isolated RNA sample was fully reverse transcribed, so sequencing captured expressed TCRB transcripts. Profiling relied on immunoSEQ multiplex PCR, and the TCRdb table lists in-frame clones only, not all of them. There are 810,000 or so clones in the sample; roughly 16% occur only once, and 0.023% lies in the top ten. V shed 1 base and J 4 bases; nucleotides not matched to a gene: 7. The CDR3 consists of 17 residues. Germline V gene lookup returns CDR1 SGHAT and CDR2 FQNNGV. One heparinised draw of blood, averaging roughly 110 mL, came from each donor. CD4+ naive, central memory, regulatory and stem cell-like memory subsets were isolated by sorting on CD45RO/CCR7/CD25/CD127/CD95/CD27.

The origin of this receptor is a woman between 18 and 30 years old in good health. Specimen: naive CD4+ T cells from blood. The J gene is TRBJ2-1, the V gene TRBV11-2; 10 bases map to TRBD2. DNA of the CDR3: TGTGCCAGCAGCTTAGTGGCTAGCGGGAGACCATACAATGAGCAGTTCTTC. Translating it yields CASSLVASGRPYNEQFF.